This TCR beta chain was observed in a study of blood T cell repertoires in COVID-19. Study-level information: Whether acute or convalescent, the COVID-19 samples came from the United States, Italy and Spain. T cells, B-cell-depleted T cells, or PBMCs supplied cDNA or gDNA.

In the source study's methods: Nucleated cell counts were estimated from reference gene primer amplification. Generated by immunoSEQ multiplex PCR, the TCRdb table keeps only in-frame clones and is missing some. The V and J calls and clone size are taken from that table; D and trimming were inferred from the DNA. This table has 400,000 or so clones, 89% appearing once. Enrolment of Seattle patients took place during active infection, and they were followed longitudinally. The CDR3 runs to 15 residues. Germline lookup yields CDR1 MDHEN and CDR2 SYDVKM. The trim removed 6 bases at V and 6 bases at J, leaving 11 bases unmatched.

The rearrangement links TRBV28 to TRBJ1-2; 9 bases are shared with TRBD1. The clonotype was recovered from a woman between 40 and 55 years old with COVID-19, enrolled during active disease. The sequenced material came from peripheral blood. The CDR3 protein is CASRRTGTGLNGYTF. The DNA for the CDR3 is TGTGCCAGCAGGCGCACCGGGACAGGGCTAAATGGCTACACCTTC.